This entry lists 9 T cell receptor beta chains sequenced from one sample in a study of T cell repertoires in cytomegalovirus infection. From the reads, TCRdb called clonotypes with MiXCR, one entry per CDR3 protein. The data show roughly 720,000 distinct CDR3 sequences, with 35% seen just once and around 2.6% held by the top ten. The material sequenced was PBMCs. These TCRs come from a human donor in good health (CMV status not recorded). Some clones in this sample may be carry-over from other donors' samples.

In its sample, this clonotype was seen many times. This rearrangement joins TRBV7-2 to TRBJ2-5, with TRBD1 identical over 7 bases. This CDR3 region has 17 residues. CDR1 and CDR2 from the germline V gene are SGHTA and FQGNSA. The V segment lost 5 bases and the J segment 2 bases; nucleotides outside the gene matches: 14. CDR3 in amino acids: CASSGPQGTVEQETQYF. The CDR3 nucleotides are TGTGCCAGCAGCGGGCCACAGGGGACAGTGGAGCAAGAGACCCAGTACTTC.

Notes on this clonotype: It may be a read error: a sequence one base away is much more abundant. The J gene is TRBJ2-3, the V gene TRBV17; TRBD2 is taken as the D call from the table, unchecked against the DNA. TRBV17 belongs to the ORF category, with a function that is uncertain. This CDR3 has 18 amino acids. This chain's CDR3 is CASRLHGGGPPSTDTQYF. The DNA for the CDR3 is TGTGCCAGCCGCTTACATGGCGGGGGACCCCCTAGCACAGATACGCAGTATTTT.

This chain connects TRBV28 to TRBJ2-7; TRBD1 agrees at 7 bases. The CDR3 consists of 14 residues. CDR1 MDHEN and CDR2 SYDVKM come from the germline V gene. The V segment lost 5 bases and the J segment 2 bases; nucleotides outside the gene matches: 6. The CDR3 protein is CASSGTGVAYEQYF. The CDR3 nucleotides are TGTGCCAGCAGTGGTACAGGGGTTGCCTACGAGCAGTACTTC.

The gene calls are TRBV27 and TRBJ2-1, with 9 positions matching TRBD2. The V and J ends lost 8 bases and 6 bases, in that order; junction bases with no gene match: 14. The CDR3 has 16 residues. Germline values: CDR1 MNHEY, CDR2 SMNVEV (reference sequence). For the CDR3, the DNA is TGTGCCAGCGGGCCGGGAGCTAGCGGGACGGTCAATGAGCAGTTCTTC. Its protein product is CASGPGASGTVNEQFF.

The chain couples TRBV5-1 to TRBJ1-6; 11 bases are shared with TRBD1. The ends lost 4 bases at V and 9 bases at J; junction bases unmatched: 6. Germline V gives CDR1 SGHRS, CDR2 YFSETQ. CDR3 length: 15 residues. Written as DNA, the CDR3 is TGCGCCAGCAGCGGGGACAGGGGGGGAGGTTCACCCCTCCACTTT. Translating it yields CASSGDRGGGSPLHF.

Remarks on this clonotype: A much more abundant neighbour one base away suggests this may be a read error. V is TRBV7-2 and J is TRBJ2-5; the D gene could be TRBD1 or TRBD2 (5 bases each). Trimming removed 3 bases at V and 1 base at J, with 12 bases between. CDR1 is SGHTA, CDR2 FQGNSA, per germline. CDR3 length equals 15 residues. This CDR3 is CASSFTGASQETQYF. In DNA, the CDR3 is TGTGCCAGCAGCTTCACCGGGGCTAGCCAAGAGACCCAGTACTTC.

Only a few counts were recorded for this clonotype. This chain joins TRBV20-1 and TRBJ1-6; maybe TRBD1 (5 bases). The V end lost 6 bases, the J end lost 9 bases, and 18 bases lay between the germline ends. CDR1 is DFQATT, CDR2 SNEGSKA, per germline (reference sequence). The CDR3 runs to 14 residues. The chain's CDR3 is CSALAGPGTSPLHF. The CDR3 region has the DNA TGCAGTGCCTTGGCAGGGCCGGGCACTTCACCCCTCCACTTT.

Details on this clonotype: This likely comes from a read error, as the CDR3 has no conserved phenylalanine or tryptophan at its end. V and J are TRBV5-4 and TRBJ2-1, with a weak D call TRBD2 (7 bases). V was cut by 4 bases and J by 9 bases, with 20 bases left in between. Per germline, CDR1 SGHNT and CDR2 YYREEE (reference sequence). CDR3 size: 15 residues. DNA of the CDR3: TGTGCCAGCAGCCTCGAAGGGGGGAGGGACCGTGAGCAGTTCTTA. This encodes CASSLEGGRDREQFL.

V and J are TRBV6-1 and TRBJ1-2; D is ambiguous. The germline gives CDR1 MNHNS, CDR2 SASEGT. Trimming cost V 6 bases and J 8 bases, with 13 bases left between them. The CDR3 length is 12 residues. CDR3 protein: CASRAGVRGYTF. DNA of the CDR3: TGTGCCAGCAGGGCGGGAGTAAGAGGCTACACCTTC.